This TCR beta chain was observed in a study of blood T cell repertoires in COVID-19. Study overall: Italy, Spain and the United States were the sources of the convalescent and acute COVID-19 samples.

Seattle patients were enrolled during active infection and followed longitudinally. Original processing notes: Estimation of nucleated cell counts was performed using reference gene primer amplification. The data were produced by immunoSEQ multiplex PCR, yet TCRdb's version contains in-frame clones alone and is incomplete. V, J and clone size derive from that table, while D and trimming were established from the DNA sequence. The sample has more than 300,000 clones, 90% seen once; the top ten hold around 0.97%. Germline V gene sequence: CDR1 SGHTA, CDR2 FQGTGA. The V and J ends lost 2 bases and 2 bases respectively, with 12 bases between them. The CDR3 contains 15 residues.

This chain connects TRBV7-3 to TRBJ1-1; a possible D gene is TRBD1 (5 bases). The clonotype was recovered from a woman in her 40s with COVID-19, enrolled during active disease. The sequenced sample was peripheral blood. This chain's CDR3 is CASSLSGDSNTEAFF. CDR3 nucleotides: TGTGCCAGCAGCTTATCGGGGGATTCTAACACTGAAGCTTTCTTT.